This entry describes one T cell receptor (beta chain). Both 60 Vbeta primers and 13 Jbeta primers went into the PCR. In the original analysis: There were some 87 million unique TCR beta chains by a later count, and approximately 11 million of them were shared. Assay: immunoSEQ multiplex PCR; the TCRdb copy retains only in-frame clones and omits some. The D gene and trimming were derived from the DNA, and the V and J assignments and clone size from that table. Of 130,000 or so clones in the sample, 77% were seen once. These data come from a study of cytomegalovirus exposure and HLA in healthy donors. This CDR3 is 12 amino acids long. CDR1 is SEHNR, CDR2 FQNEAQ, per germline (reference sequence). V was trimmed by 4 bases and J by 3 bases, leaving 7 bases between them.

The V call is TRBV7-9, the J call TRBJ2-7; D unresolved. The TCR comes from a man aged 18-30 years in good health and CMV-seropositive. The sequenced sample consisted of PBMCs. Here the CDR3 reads CASSSSDYEQYF. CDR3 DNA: TGTGCCAGCAGCTCGAGTGACTACGAGCAGTACTTC.